Below, 31 T cell receptor beta chains from the same sample are listed, as sequenced in a study of T-cell memory formation after mild COVID-19. TCRdb recomputed calls from the 5' RACE reads with MiXCR, one row per CDR3 protein. The sample records 450,000 to 700,000 distinct CDR3 sequences, under 20% being singletons. The specimen sequenced was PBMCs or a T cell subset sorted from them (not recorded which). These receptors originate from an adult woman who had mild COVID-19 (a few samples of this study predate the infection). Cell type and time point are not known.

The rearrangement uses TRBV12-5 and TRBJ2-3; 12 nucleotides agree with TRBD2. V was pared by 2 bases and J by 2 bases, with 8 bases of the junction left unmatched. This CDR3 is built from 18 residues. Germline CDR1 is LGHNT and CDR2 is FRNRAP. The CDR3: CASGLPFGLAGNTDTQYF. In nucleotides, the CDR3 is TGTGCTAGTGGTTTGCCCTTCGGACTAGCGGGGAACACAGATACGCAGTATTTT.

The genes are TRBV12-3 or TRBV12-4 and TRBJ1-4; 9 bases are a match to TRBD1. The CDR3 runs 14 residues. V dropped 6 bases and J dropped 5; count of bases not matched to a gene: 4. CDR3 amino acids: CASRTTGGNEKLFF. CDR3 bases: TGTGCCAGCAGAACGACAGGGGGAAATGAAAAACTGTTTTTT.

This clonotype turned up a few times. The chain links TRBV20-1 to TRBJ2-1; maybe TRBD2 (7 bases). Germline loops: CDR1 DFQATT, CDR2 SNEGSKA (reference sequence). This CDR3 is 13 amino acids long. The germline V and J ends were trimmed by 5 bases and 8 bases, with 16 bases remaining between them. The CDR3 DNA follows: TGCAGTGCTTTGGGGGGGGGCAAGTATGAGCAGTTCTTC. Translating gives CSALGGGKYEQFF.

The chain carries TRBV11-3 and TRBJ1-5; no clear D gene. Trimming left V 0 bases short and J 6 bases short, with 15 bases between. From germline, CDR1 is SGHNT and CDR2 YENEEA. This CDR3 region has 16 residues. CDR3 nucleotide sequence: TGTGCCAGCAGCTTAGATCTGGAAAGAACGGGTCAGCCCCAGCATTTT. It translates to CASSLDLERTGQPQHF.

V gene TRBV4-3 combines with J gene TRBJ2-1, with D possibly matching TRBD2 (7 bases). Germline CDR1 LGHNA, CDR2 YSLEER. V lost 5 bases and J 7 bases, leaving 21 bases between the germline ends. The CDR3 extends over 16 amino acids. Written as DNA, the CDR3 is TGCGCCAGCAGCTTAGGGGGGGACTTCAGGTCGAATGAGCAGTTCTTC. Residues: CASSLGGDFRSNEQFF.

The V gene is TRBV4-2, the J gene TRBJ2-1, with 9 nucleotides matching TRBD2. The V segment lost 0 bases and the J segment 2 bases; nucleotides outside the gene matches: 2. Germline assignment: CDR1 LGHNA and CDR2 YNFKEQ. This CDR3 contains 16 residues. CDR3 loop: CASSQEGTSPYNEQFF. CDR3 DNA: TGTGCCAGCAGCCAAGAGGGGACTAGCCCCTACAATGAGCAGTTCTTC.

This sequence joins TRBV6-5 and TRBJ2-3; 7 nucleotides line up with TRBD2. The CDR3 length is 15 residues. Germline V CDR1 and CDR2: MNHEY, SVGAGI. V gave up 6 bases and J gave up 4 bases; unmatched junction bases: 10. The CDR3 DNA reads as TGTGCCAGCAGGTTGAATAGCGGGTTCGCAGATACGCAGTATTTT. Protein: CASRLNSGFADTQYF.

The chain is built from TRBV3-1 and TRBJ2-3; 7 bases line up with TRBD2. The germline gives CDR1 LGHDT, CDR2 YNNKEL (reference sequence). J lost 6 bases, V lost 4 bases, and 7 bases had no gene match. The CDR3 runs to 14 residues. The CDR3 loop reads CASSPGLGRDTQYF. The CDR3 DNA reads TGTGCCAGCAGCCCAGGACTAGGGAGGGATACGCAGTATTTT.

This clonotype was found a few times. The V call is TRBV24-1, the J call TRBJ2-2; D gene unclear. Germline values: CDR1 KGHDR, CDR2 SFDVKD. This CDR3 has 16 residues. The V end lost 8 bases, the J end lost 2 bases, and 17 bases lay between the germline ends. CDR3: CATTSSQAGNTGELFF. The DNA of the CDR3 is TGTGCCACCACTTCATCGCAGGCAGGCAACACCGGGGAGCTGTTTTTT.

The rearrangement joins TRBV10-3 to TRBJ2-3; 15 nucleotides match TRBD2. There are 15 residues in the CDR3. V lost 10 bases, J lost 5 bases, and 7 bases stayed unmatched. CDR1 and CDR2 from the germline V gene are ENHRY and SYGVKD. The CDR3 DNA reads as TGTGCCAGCACGGGACTAGCGGGGGGCGTAGATACGCAGTATTTT. Translation gives CASTGLAGGVDTQYF.

This chain connects TRBV7-8 to TRBJ2-3; D remains ambiguous. Trimming cost V 1 base and J 4 bases, with 12 bases left between them. In germline, CDR1 is SGHVS, CDR2 FQNEAQ. The CDR3 is 15 amino acids. CDR3 protein: CASSLGLPGPDTQYF. The CDR3 coding sequence is TGTGCCAGCAGCTTAGGTCTTCCGGGTCCAGATACGCAGTATTTT.

This clonotype showed up just a few times. The rearrangement links TRBV7-3 to TRBJ2-1; weak D call: TRBD2 (5 bases). The V gene lost 5 bases and the J gene lost 4 bases, with 18 bases spanning the gap. The CDR3 runs 16 residues. CDR1 and CDR2 (germline): SGHTA, FQGTGA. Written as DNA, the CDR3 is TGTGCCAGCAGCCTACTGGGGAGCGCCACTTACAATGAGCAGTTCTTC. Amino acids: CASSLLGSATYNEQFF.

The chain combines TRBV5-1 with TRBJ2-3; no firm D call. Germline V gene lookup returns CDR1 SGHRS and CDR2 YFSETQ. The CDR3 is 14 amino acids. V lost 3 bases, J lost 1 base, and 9 bases lay in between. The CDR3 DNA follows: TGCGCCAGCAGCTGGACCATTCGCACAGATACGCAGTATTTT. It codes for CASSWTIRTDTQYF.

This CDR3 is CASSLGLLAYEQYF. CDR3 bases: TGTGCCAGCAGCTTAGGTTTATTGGCCTACGAGCAGTACTTC. V gene TRBV7-9 combines with J gene TRBJ2-7; D gene unclear. The V gene lost 1 base and the J gene lost 2 bases, with 9 bases spanning the gap. Germline lookup yields CDR1 SEHNR and CDR2 FQNEAQ (reference sequence). This CDR3 is 14 amino acids long.

In this sample, this clonotype turned up a few times. V and J are TRBV5-4 and TRBJ2-5, with 7 bases that match TRBD2. V trimming: 0 bases; J trimming: 1 base; junction bases outside the gene matches: 6. This CDR3 has 16 residues. From germline, CDR1 is SGHNT and CDR2 YYREEE (reference sequence). The CDR3 DNA reads as TGTGCCAGCAGCTTGGTGAGCGGGGTCTTCCAAGAGACCCAGTACTTC. The encoded protein is CASSLVSGVFQETQYF.

This clonotype has just a few counts. The chain is built from TRBV5-4 and TRBJ2-5; D gene ambiguous. Germline V CDR1 and CDR2: SGHNT, YYREEE (reference sequence). There are 12 residues in the CDR3. Trimming left V 1 base short and J 3 bases short, with 4 bases between. The DNA of the CDR3 is TGTGCCAGCAGCTTGCCGGAAGAGACCCAGTACTTC. Its translation is CASSLPEETQYF.

This clonotype was seen a few times. The chain couples TRBV11-2 to TRBJ2-2, with TRBD1 identical over 7 bases. V was pared by 5 bases and J by 7 bases, with 13 bases of the junction left unmatched. This CDR3 spans 16 amino acids. Germline V gene data show CDR1 as SGHAT and CDR2 as FQNNGV. CDR3 amino acids: CASSPRQGQLVGELFF. CDR3 DNA sequence: TGTGCCAGCAGCCCACGACAGGGCCAACTTGTCGGGGAGCTGTTTTTT.

This clonotype has a handful of counts. The V call is TRBV7-3, the J call TRBJ1-2; 11 bases fit TRBD1. The CDR3 is 14 amino acids. Germline V lookup: CDR1 SGHTA, CDR2 FQGTGA. The ends lost 6 bases at V and 6 bases at J; junction bases unmatched: 6. CDR3 in amino acids: CASSPDRGLNGYTF. In DNA, the CDR3 is TGTGCCAGCAGTCCGGACAGGGGGCTGAATGGCTACACCTTC.

This clonotype was picked up a small number of times. The chain uses TRBV5-4 and TRBJ2-3; maybe TRBD2 (5 bases). Deletions cut 1 base from V and 3 bases from J, with 12 bases between. Germline-derived CDR1 and CDR2 are SGHNT and YYREEE (reference sequence). The CDR3 loop spans 15 amino acids. The CDR3 nucleotides are TGTGCCAGCAGCTTGCGGCGGGCTCTGACAGATACGCAGTATTTT. Amino acids: CASSLRRALTDTQYF.

The J gene is TRBJ2-7, the V gene TRBV5-1; 7 nucleotides agree with TRBD1. Germline V gene sequence: CDR1 SGHRS, CDR2 YFSETQ. This CDR3 region has 14 residues. Unmatched junction bases numbered 9, after V lost 7 bases and J lost 2 bases. CDR3 amino acids: CASAPSGTAYEQYF. The CDR3, as DNA: TGCGCCAGCGCCCCCTCCGGGACAGCCTACGAGCAGTACTTC.

This clonotype has a handful of counts. V and J are TRBV7-2 and TRBJ2-1; 13 nucleotides line up with TRBD2. The CDR3 covers 15 residues. Unmatched junction bases numbered 4, after V lost 6 bases and J lost 5 bases. Germline CDR1 SGHTA, CDR2 FQGNSA. Written as DNA, the CDR3 is TGTGCCAGCAGAAAACTAGCGGGGGGGCACAATGAGCAGTTCTTC. Translation: CASRKLAGGHNEQFF.

This clonotype occurred a few times. The gene calls are TRBV25-1 and TRBJ2-1; D gene uncertain. This CDR3 has 14 amino acids. Looked up from germline, CDR1 is MGHDK and CDR2 is SYGVNS. V lost 7 bases and J 0 bases, leaving 10 bases between the germline ends. The CDR3 nucleotides read TGTGCCAGCATAGGCCAGAGCTCCTACAATGAGCAGTTCTTC. It encodes CASIGQSSYNEQFF.

This clonotype was counted a few times. The V gene is TRBV7-2, the J gene TRBJ1-1; D is unclear. This CDR3 comprises 12 residues. CDR1 and CDR2 (germline): SGHTA, FQGNSA. Between the trimmed V and J ends, which lost 5 bases and 4 bases, there was a span of 8 bases. CDR3 bases: TGTGCCAGCAGCCTGATGGGCACTGAAGCTTTCTTT. It encodes CASSLMGTEAFF.

The chain combines TRBV4-1 with TRBJ2-7, with 9 bases fitting TRBD2. This CDR3 contains 15 residues. The ends lost 0 bases at V and 3 bases at J; junction bases unmatched: 3. Germline V gene data show CDR1 as MGHRA and CDR2 as YSYEKL. The CDR3 DNA sequence: TGCGCCAGCAGCCAAGACCTAGCGGGGCACTACGAGCAGTACTTC. Protein: CASSQDLAGHYEQYF.

This clonotype occurred a few times. This chain uses TRBV7-2 with TRBJ2-2; 7 positions agree with TRBD2. This CDR3 contains 15 residues. With 1 base clipped from V and 1 base from J, the junction kept 0 bases outside the gene matches. CDR1 and CDR2 from the germline V gene are SGHTA and FQGNSA. CDR3 loop: CASSLERENTGELFF. As DNA, the CDR3 is TGTGCCAGCAGCTTAGAGCGGGAGAACACCGGGGAGCTGTTTTTT.

J is TRBJ1-2 and V is TRBV9; D may be TRBD1 (5 bases). The V gene lost 2 bases and the J gene lost 2 bases, with 13 bases spanning the gap. Germline assignment: CDR1 SGDLS and CDR2 YYNGEE. This CDR3 contains 15 residues. The CDR3 here is CASSVLGEGNYGYTF. The CDR3, as DNA: TGTGCCAGCAGCGTCTTAGGGGAAGGCAACTATGGCTACACCTTC.

This clonotype was counted only a few times. The chain links TRBV9 to TRBJ1-5, with unresolved D. V gave up 1 base and J gave up 5 bases, with 13 bases separating them. The CDR3 is made up of 15 amino acids. The germline V gene has CDR1 SGDLS and CDR2 YYNGEE. For the CDR3, the DNA is TGTGCCAGCAGCGTAACCGATGGAGCGGATCAGCCCCAGCATTTT. Amino acids: CASSVTDGADQPQHF. Looking up the rest from reference TRBV9 and TRBJ1-5 gives the full variable domain: DSGVTQTPKHLITATGQRVTLRCSPRSGDLSVYWYQQSLDQGLQFLIQYYNGEERAKGNILERFSAQQFPDLHSELNLSSLELGDSALYFCASSVTDGADQPQHFGDGTRLSIL.

This clonotype occurred a few times. This sequence joins TRBV9 and TRBJ2-7; 7 bases match TRBD2. This CDR3 comprises 14 residues. V was clipped by 3 bases and J by 6 bases; unmatched bases: 9. The germline gives CDR1 SGDLS, CDR2 YYNGEE. CDR3 sequence (DNA): TGTGCCAGCAGCGCCTCGGGAGGACCCCCCGAGCAGTACTTC. This codes for CASSASGGPPEQYF.

This clonotype was found a few times. This sequence joins TRBV27 and TRBJ2-7, with 8 bases lining up with TRBD1. V lost 5 bases, J lost 7 bases, and 10 bases stayed unmatched. The CDR3 extends over 14 amino acids. CDR1 MNHEY and CDR2 SMNVEV come from the germline V gene (reference sequence). The CDR3 reads CASSPLGQEGEQYF. The CDR3 DNA reads as TGTGCCAGCAGTCCCCTGGGACAGGAGGGAGAGCAGTACTTC.

This clonotype was counted a few times. This sequence joins TRBV30 and TRBJ2-1; D is tentatively TRBD1 or TRBD2 (5 bases each). The CDR3 has 14 amino acids. The V gene's germline CDR1 is GTSNPN and CDR2 SVGIG (reference sequence). Trimming took off 5 bases at V and 0 bases at J, with 11 bases between the two ends. The CDR3 region is CAWGRGRSYNEQFF. CDR3 DNA: TGTGCCTGGGGTCGGGGACGCTCCTACAATGAGCAGTTCTTC.

The chain is built from TRBV5-6 and TRBJ1-5; D uncertain. The CDR3 covers 14 residues. Trimming pared 0 bases from V and 4 bases from J, leaving 8 bases between. Germline lookup yields CDR1 SGHDT and CDR2 YYEEEE. The CDR3 is CASSLEPENQPQHF. For the CDR3, the DNA is TGTGCCAGCAGCTTGGAGCCGGAGAATCAGCCCCAGCATTTT. Looking up the rest from reference TRBV5-6 and TRBJ1-5 gives the full variable domain: DAGVTQSPTHLIKTRGQQVTLRCSPKSGHDTVSWYQQALGQGPQFIFQYYEEEERQRGNFPDRFSGHQFPNYSSELNVNALLLGDSALYLCASSLEPENQPQHFGDGTRLSIL.